The 28 T cell receptor beta chains listed next were all sequenced from one sample in a study of patients and donors after allogeneic stem cell transplantation. MiXCR was run by TCRdb on the RT-PCR reads, yielding one entry per CDR3 protein. In the table there are 920,000 or so distinct CDR3 sequences, over 15% of which are singletons. The sample taken for sequencing was blood, either unsorted or a sorted T cell fraction (not recorded which). The receptor source for this set is a human donor who was either an allogeneic HSCT recipient or a stem cell or donor lymphocyte infusion donor (not recorded which). It is not recorded whose cells these are; they may come from a transplant donor.

A few counts support this clonotype. The chain uses TRBV27 and TRBJ2-1; D is unresolved. This CDR3 has 13 amino acids. The V gene's germline CDR1 is MNHEY and CDR2 SMNVEV (reference sequence). Trimming removed 2 bases from V and 4 bases from J, with 6 bases in between. CDR3 amino acids: CASSLTFYNEQFF. The CDR3 DNA reads TGTGCCAGCAGTTTAACCTTTTACAATGAGCAGTTCTTC.

This clonotype occurred a few times. In DNA, the CDR3 is TGCAGTGCTAGAGTGGAAAGACCCAATGAGCAGTTCTTC. Translation gives CSARVERPNEQFF. The chain combines TRBV20-1 with TRBJ2-1; D unclear. The CDR3 is 13 residues long. V lost 1 base and J 6 bases, leaving 10 bases between the germline ends. CDR1 and CDR2 from the germline V gene are DFQATT and SNEGSKA (reference sequence).

The gene calls are TRBV20-1 and TRBJ1-1; 7 bases line up with TRBD1. This CDR3 has 14 amino acids. Germline lookup yields CDR1 DFQATT and CDR2 SNEGSKA (reference sequence). The J segment lost 3 bases and the V segment lost 1 base, leaving 5 bases of the junction unmatched. The CDR3 DNA follows: TGCAGTGCTAGAGGGGCGGGACAGCACACTGAAGCTTTCTTT. This translates into CSARGAGQHTEAFF.

In its sample, this clonotype was seen a few times. This sequence joins TRBV20-1 and TRBJ1-5; weak D call: TRBD1 (5 bases). The CDR3 extends over 16 amino acids. Germline-derived CDR1 and CDR2 are DFQATT and SNEGSKA (reference sequence). The ends were cut back, 0 bases at V and 3 bases at J, with 15 bases in the middle. In DNA form, the CDR3 reads TGCAGTGCTAGAGATTGGGGGAGGTCACCCAATCAGCCCCAGCATTTT. Protein product: CSARDWGRSPNQPQHF.

The chain has TRBV20-1 and TRBJ2-7; 7 bases fit TRBD1. The CDR3 covers 16 residues. Germline CDR1 DFQATT, CDR2 SNEGSKA (reference sequence). Trimming took 1 base from V and 5 from J; bases not matched to a gene: 14. CDR3 sequence: CSARARGYDYWDEQYF. The CDR3 DNA sequence: TGCAGTGCTAGAGCCAGGGGGTATGACTACTGGGACGAGCAGTACTTC.

This clonotype was found a few times. The chain employs TRBV20-1 and TRBJ2-1, with 8 bases fitting TRBD2. This CDR3 comprises 17 residues. The germline V gene encodes CDR1 DFQATT and CDR2 SNEGSKA (reference sequence). V was pared by 0 bases and J by 8 bases, with 15 bases of the junction left unmatched. In DNA form, the CDR3 reads TGCAGTGCTAGAGATCGGGCGTTGGCTAGCGGGCCAGATGAGCAGTTCTTC. Translating it yields CSARDRALASGPDEQFF.

This clonotype turned up a few times. The chain uses TRBV10-3 and TRBJ1-6; a weak D match, TRBD1 (6 bases). V was shortened by 3 bases and J by 8 bases, with 20 bases between the two germline ends. The CDR3 spans 17 residues. The V gene's germline CDR1 is ENHRY and CDR2 SYGVKD. In DNA, the CDR3 is TGTGCCATCAGTGACCCGAACGCGTGGGGGCGAGATTCACCCCTCCACTTT. Residues: CAISDPNAWGRDSPLHF.

V is TRBV3-1 and J is TRBJ2-7; tentative D call: TRBD2 (6 bases). The CDR3 runs 14 residues. Germline V CDR1 and CDR2: LGHDT, YNNKEL (reference sequence). Trimming stripped 6 bases from V and 0 bases from J, with 12 bases between. As DNA, the CDR3 is TGTGCCAGCAGTGCTCCTAGCGACTCCTACGAGCAGTACTTC. Its protein is CASSAPSDSYEQYF.

The sample holds a few counts of this clonotype. V is TRBV5-1 and J is TRBJ1-4; D may be TRBD1 (5 bases). V was trimmed by 1 base and J by 5 bases, leaving 9 bases between them. The length of the CDR3 is 14 residues. CDR1 and CDR2 from the germline V gene are SGHRS and YFSETQ. The DNA for the CDR3 is TGCGCCAGCAGCTTGCTCGAGGGGAATGAAAAACTGTTTTTT. Protein sequence: CASSLLEGNEKLFF.

The chain recombines TRBV19 with TRBJ1-1; TRBD1 matches at 9 bases. This CDR3 spans 14 amino acids. In germline, CDR1 is LNHDA, CDR2 SQIVND (reference sequence). With V trimmed by 7 bases and J by 5 bases, 8 bases remained unmatched. CDR3 in amino acids: CASNPGQGETEAFF. DNA for the CDR3: TGTGCCAGTAACCCGGGACAGGGAGAAACTGAAGCTTTCTTT.

This clonotype was recorded a few times. The chain couples TRBV2 to TRBJ2-5; 9 bases align to TRBD2. The CDR3 loop spans 15 amino acids. V shed 6 bases, J shed 2 bases, and the junction held 7 bases outside the gene matches. Germline V gives CDR1 SNHLY, CDR2 FYNNEI. The CDR3 sequence is CASSSLAGSQETQYF. The CDR3 coding sequence is TGTGCCAGCAGCTCACTAGCGGGTTCACAAGAGACCCAGTACTTC.

The chain recombines TRBV7-2 with TRBJ2-1; D may be TRBD1 (6 bases). This CDR3 has 14 residues. Germline CDR1 and CDR2: SGHTA and FQGNSA. V lost 1 base, J lost 8 bases, and 12 bases lay in between. As DNA, the CDR3 is TGTGCCAGCAGCTTAGATGTGGGGGCCTATGAGCAGTTCTTC. Its protein product is CASSLDVGAYEQFF.

This clonotype showed up just a few times. The rearrangement joins TRBV12-3 or TRBV12-4 to TRBJ2-1; 11 bases map to TRBD2. J gave up 10 bases and V 11 bases, and 10 bases lay outside the gene matches. The CDR3 runs 13 residues. In DNA form, the CDR3 reads TGTGCCCAGGCTAGCGGGGGGTACAGGGAGCAGTTCTTC. Its protein is CAQASGGYREQFF.

V is TRBV11-2 and J is TRBJ2-7; either TRBD1 or TRBD2 may fit D (5 bases each). The CDR3 is 15 amino acids. With 1 base removed from V and 5 bases from J, the gap between germline ends came to 15 bases. Per the germline V gene, CDR1 is SGHAT and CDR2 is FQNNGV. CDR3 region: CASSLVSFGGDEQYF. The CDR3 DNA is TGTGCCAGCAGCTTAGTGTCGTTTGGGGGAGACGAGCAGTACTTC. Together with reference TRBV11-2 and TRBJ2-7, the CDR3 gives the full variable domain: EAGVAQSPRYKIIEKRQSVAFWCNPISGHATLYWYQQILGQGPKLLIQFQNNGVVDDSQLPKDRFSAERLKGVDSTLKIQPAKLEDSAVYLCASSLVSFGGDEQYFGPGTRLTVT.

The V and J genes are TRBV6-6 and TRBJ1-5; 7 bases fit TRBD1. Germline trimming cut 6 bases from V and 6 bases from J; bases unmatched to any gene: 5. This CDR3 is 13 amino acids long. Germline CDR1 reads MNHNY; CDR2 reads SVGAGI (reference sequence). CDR3 amino acids: CASSQTGSQPQHF. As DNA, the CDR3 is TGTGCCAGCAGCCAGACAGGGAGTCAGCCCCAGCATTTT.

The V call is TRBV27, the J call TRBJ2-1, with TRBD1 as a possible D gene (6 bases). Germline CDR1 reads MNHEY; CDR2 reads SMNVEV (reference sequence). V was cut by 3 bases and J by 7 bases, with 28 bases left in between. This CDR3 has 19 residues. The CDR3 here is CASSFRVPVLGSQGNEQFF. In DNA, the CDR3 is TGTGCCAGCAGTTTTCGCGTTCCCGTTCTAGGCTCCCAGGGGAATGAGCAGTTCTTC.

The V gene is TRBV21-1, the J gene TRBJ2-3. TRBV21-1 is flagged as a pseudogene. The CDR3 loop spans 13 amino acids. The CDR3 is CARLFASTDTQYF. In DNA form, the CDR3 reads TGTGCCAGGTTGTTCGCTAGCACAGATACGCAGTATTTT.

This clonotype was detected only a few times. The rearrangement joins TRBV4-3 to TRBJ1-3; D not resolved. CDR1 LGHNA and CDR2 YSLEER come from the germline V gene. CDR3 size: 15 residues. The ends were cut back, 0 bases at V and 1 base at J, with 7 bases in the middle. For the CDR3, the DNA is TGCGCCAGCAGCCAAGATCTATCTTCTGGAAACACCATATATTTT. Translating it yields CASSQDLSSGNTIYF.

The chain is built from TRBV3-1 and TRBJ1-5; D is unclear. Germline V lookup: CDR1 LGHDT, CDR2 YNNKEL (reference sequence). V lost 1 base, J lost 5 bases, and 12 bases lay in between. The CDR3 runs to 15 residues. The CDR3, as DNA: TGTGCCAGCAGCCAAGGGGAAAGGAACTATCAGCCCCAGCATTTT. It specifies CASSQGERNYQPQHF.

This chain connects TRBV24-1 to TRBJ1-2, with 7 bases fitting TRBD1. Germline CDR1 is KGHDR and CDR2 is SFDVKD. V lost 6 bases to trimming and J lost 2 bases; unmatched junction nucleotides: 5. The CDR3 totals 14 residues. Written as DNA, the CDR3 is TGTGCCACCAGTCCCCCGGGACAGAACTATGGCTACACCTTC. Its protein product is CATSPPGQNYGYTF.

The V call is TRBV7-9, the J call TRBJ1-5; 10 bases are a match to TRBD1. The germline V gene has CDR1 SEHNR and CDR2 FQNEAQ (reference sequence). The CDR3 extends over 15 amino acids. V trimming: 5 bases; J trimming: 6 bases; junction bases outside the gene matches: 7. The CDR3 region is CASSTDRGSGQPQHF. In DNA form, the CDR3 reads TGTGCCAGCAGCACGGACAGGGGGTCAGGTCAGCCCCAGCATTTT.

V usage is TRBV2 and J usage is TRBJ1-3; D gene unclear. Trimming took 3 bases from V and 1 from J, leaving 7 bases between them. Germline V lookup: CDR1 SNHLY, CDR2 FYNNEI. This CDR3 region has 14 residues. The CDR3: CASSEEVSGNTIYF. The CDR3 region has the DNA TGTGCCAGCAGTGAGGAGGTTTCTGGAAACACCATATATTTT.

This clonotype was seen only a few times. The chain uses TRBV5-1 and TRBJ2-1; 10 bases match TRBD2. In germline, CDR1 is SGHRS, CDR2 YFSETQ. The V segment lost 4 bases and the J segment 3 bases; nucleotides outside the gene matches: 7. There are 16 residues in the CDR3. The CDR3 coding sequence is TGCGCCAGCAGCACTACACTAGCGGGAAGCTACAATGAGCAGTTCTTC. It specifies CASSTTLAGSYNEQFF.

The sample holds a few counts of this clonotype. V usage is TRBV9 and J usage is TRBJ1-1; TRBD1 is a possible D gene (6 bases). V was pared by 5 bases and J by 3 bases, with 20 bases between. Germline CDR1 is SGDLS and CDR2 is YYNGEE. The CDR3 contains 16 residues. DNA of the CDR3: TGTGCCAGCAGAGACGACAGGCACAGGGAGGACACTGAAGCTTTCTTT. Translating it yields CASRDDRHREDTEAFF. Full variable domain (outside the CDR3, taken from reference TRBV9 and TRBJ1-1): DSGVTQTPKHLITATGQRVTLRCSPRSGDLSVYWYQQSLDQGLQFLIQYYNGEERAKGNILERFSAQQFPDLHSELNLSSLELGDSALYFCASRDDRHREDTEAFFGQGTRLTVV.

The V and J genes are TRBV5-1 and TRBJ2-1; weak D call: TRBD1 (5 bases). There are 18 residues in the CDR3. V dropped 6 bases and J dropped 0 bases, with 22 bases sitting between them. Germline V gene sequence: CDR1 SGHRS, CDR2 YFSETQ. CDR3: CASNDLIRGPSSYNEQFF. Written as DNA, the CDR3 is TGCGCCAGCAACGACCTAATAAGGGGTCCTAGCTCCTACAATGAGCAGTTCTTC.

This clonotype was seen many times. The chain joins TRBV11-2 to TRBJ2-5, with TRBD2 matching 9 bases. The V and J ends lost 0 bases and 5 bases, in that order; junction bases with no gene match: 10. Germline CDR1 reads SGHAT; CDR2 reads FQNNGV. This CDR3 has 17 amino acids. The CDR3 sequence: CASSLEAAGGRGETQYF. CDR3 nucleotide sequence: TGTGCCAGCAGCTTAGAGGCAGCGGGAGGACGAGGCGAGACCCAGTACTTC.

The V call is TRBV24-1, the J call TRBJ2-5, with TRBD2 as a possible D gene (5 bases). Trimming left V 3 bases short and J 5 bases short, with 12 bases between. CDR3 size: 14 residues. Germline CDR1 and CDR2: KGHDR and SFDVKD. CDR3 sequence reads: CATSDPGSGETQYF. The CDR3 DNA reads TGTGCCACCAGTGATCCGGGGAGTGGGGAGACCCAGTACTTC.

The chain couples TRBV20-1 to TRBJ2-1; TRBD2 aligns across 8 bases. The CDR3 extends over 14 amino acids. Trimming at V came to 5 bases and at J to 8 bases, leaving 11 bases not matched to a gene. The V gene's germline CDR1 is DFQATT and CDR2 SNEGSKA (reference sequence). The CDR3: CSAGVAGGHHEQFF. The CDR3 DNA follows: TGCAGTGCTGGGGTGGCGGGAGGCCACCATGAGCAGTTCTTC.